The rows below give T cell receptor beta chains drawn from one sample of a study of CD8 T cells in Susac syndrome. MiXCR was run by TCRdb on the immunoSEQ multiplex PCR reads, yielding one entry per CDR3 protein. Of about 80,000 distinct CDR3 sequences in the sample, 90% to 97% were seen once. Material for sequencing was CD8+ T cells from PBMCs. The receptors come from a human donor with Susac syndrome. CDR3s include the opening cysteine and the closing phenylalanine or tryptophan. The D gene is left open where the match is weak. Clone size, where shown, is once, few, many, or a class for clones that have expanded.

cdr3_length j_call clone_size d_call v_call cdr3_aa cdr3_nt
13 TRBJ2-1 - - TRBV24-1 CATSDSSYNEQFF TGTGCCACCAGTGACAGCTCCTACAATGAGCAGTTCTTC
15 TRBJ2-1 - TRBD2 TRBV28 CASREGLAEDNEQFF TGTGCCAGCAGGGAAGGACTAGCGGAGGACAATGAGCAGTTCTTC
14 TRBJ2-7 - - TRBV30 CAWSGGTGRYEQYF TGTGCCTGGAGCGGGGGGACAGGCCGCTACGAGCAGTACTTC
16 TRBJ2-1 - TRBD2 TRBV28 CASSPGLAGGPYEQFF TGTGCCAGCAGTCCCGGACTAGCGGGAGGGCCCTATGAGCAGTTCTTC
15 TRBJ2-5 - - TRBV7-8 CASSPETGPQETQYF TGTGCCAGCAGCCCGGAGACAGGCCCCCAAGAGACCCAGTACTTC
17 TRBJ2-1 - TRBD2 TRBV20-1 CSARETRGLADNNEQFF TGCAGTGCTAGAGAAACCCGGGGACTAGCGGATAACAATGAGCAGTTCTTC
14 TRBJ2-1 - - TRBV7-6 CASSSDYPNNEQFF TGTGCCAGCAGTTCGGACTATCCGAACAATGAGCAGTTCTTC
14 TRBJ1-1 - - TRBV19 CASSMRGKNTEAFF TGTGCCAGTAGTATGCGGGGAAAGAACACTGAAGCTTTCTTT
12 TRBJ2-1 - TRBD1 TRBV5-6 CASTQDRNEQFF TGTGCCAGCACCCAGGACAGGAATGAGCAGTTCTTC
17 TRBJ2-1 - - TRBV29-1 CSVEGTSFRSSYNEQFF TGCAGCGTTGAAGGAACCAGTTTCAGGAGCTCCTACAATGAGCAGTTCTTC
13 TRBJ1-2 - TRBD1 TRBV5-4 CASSLTGTDGYTF TGTGCCAGCAGCCTGACAGGGACCGACGGCTACACCTTC
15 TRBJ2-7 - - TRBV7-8 CASSFYQGPSYEQYF TGTGCCAGCAGCTTCTACCAGGGACCCTCCTACGAGCAGTACTTC
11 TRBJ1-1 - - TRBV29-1 CSAEGDTEAFF TGCAGCGCGGAGGGGGACACTGAAGCTTTCTTT
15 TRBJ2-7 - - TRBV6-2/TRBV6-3 CASSYTRTLVHEQYF TGTGCCAGCAGTTACACCCGGACCCTAGTACACGAGCAGTACTTC
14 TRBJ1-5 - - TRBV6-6 CASSEPNSNQPQHF TGTGCCAGCAGTGAGCCTAATAGCAATCAGCCCCAGCATTTT
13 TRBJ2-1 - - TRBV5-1 CASMLANYNEQFF TGCGCCAGCATGCTAGCAAACTACAATGAGCAGTTCTTC
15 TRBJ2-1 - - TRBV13 CASSQGRTLYNEQFF TGTGCCAGCAGCCAGGGGAGAACGCTCTACAATGAGCAGTTCTTC
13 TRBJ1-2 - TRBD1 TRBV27 CASSWTGGDGYTF TGTGCCAGCAGTTGGACAGGGGGCGATGGCTACACCTTC
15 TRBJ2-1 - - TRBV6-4 CASSGGESSYNEQFF TGTGCCAGCAGTGGAGGGGAGAGCTCCTACAATGAGCAGTTCTTC
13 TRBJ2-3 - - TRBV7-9 CASSFEVTDTQYF TGTGCCAGCAGCTTTGAGGTCACAGATACGCAGTATTTT
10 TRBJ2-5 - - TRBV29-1 CSSLAETQYF TGCAGCTCTCTCGCGGAGACCCAGTACTTC
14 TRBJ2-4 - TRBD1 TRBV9 CASSPPGQGDIQYF TGTGCCAGCAGCCCTCCGGGACAGGGGGACATTCAGTACTTC
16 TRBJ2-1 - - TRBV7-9 CASSQLNRQRLGEQFF TGTGCCAGCAGCCAACTCAACCGACAGAGACTAGGCGAGCAGTTCTTC
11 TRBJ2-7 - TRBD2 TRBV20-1 CSARLAGEQYF TGCAGTGCTAGACTAGCGGGCGAGCAGTACTTC
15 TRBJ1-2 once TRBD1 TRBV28 CASSSRQGPFYGYTF TGTGCCAGCAGTTCCCGACAGGGGCCTTTCTATGGCTACACCTTC
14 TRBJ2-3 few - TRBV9 CASSGEGSTDTQYF TGTGCCAGCAGCGGCGAGGGGAGCACAGATACGCAGTATTTT
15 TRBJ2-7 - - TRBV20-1 CSARDSMEFAYEQYF TGCAGTGCTAGAGATTCCATGGAGTTTGCCTACGAGCAGTACTTC
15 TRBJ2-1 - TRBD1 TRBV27 CASSLGTGVVLEQFF TGTGCCAGCAGTTTAGGGACAGGGGTGGTCTTAGAGCAGTTCTTC
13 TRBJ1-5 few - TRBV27 CASSLGANQPQHF TGTGCCAGCAGTTTAGGGGCAAATCAGCCCCAGCATTTT
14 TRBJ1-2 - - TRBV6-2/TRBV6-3 CASSYPMTDYGYTF TGTGCCAGCAGTTACCCAATGACAGACTATGGCTACACCTTC
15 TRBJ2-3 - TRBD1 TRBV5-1 CASSLRTGWPDTQYF TGCGCCAGCAGCTTGAGGACAGGGTGGCCAGATACGCAGTATTTT
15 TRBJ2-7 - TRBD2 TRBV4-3 CASSQWTSGSYEQYF TGCGCCAGCAGCCAATGGACTAGCGGGAGCTACGAGCAGTACTTC
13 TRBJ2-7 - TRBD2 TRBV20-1 CSASGLASYEQYF TGCAGTGCGTCCGGACTAGCCTCCTACGAGCAGTACTTC
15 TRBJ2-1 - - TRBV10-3 CAISDDFSSYNEQFF TGTGCCATCAGTGATGACTTTTCCTCCTACAATGAGCAGTTCTTC
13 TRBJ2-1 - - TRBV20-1 CSARLLSYNEQFF TGCAGTGCTAGACTCCTCTCCTACAATGAGCAGTTCTTC
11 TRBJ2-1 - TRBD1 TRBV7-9 CASSSGQGKYF TGTGCCAGCAGCTCCGGACAGGGGAAGTACTTC
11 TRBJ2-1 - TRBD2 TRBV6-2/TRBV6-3 CASSPGLGEFF TGTGCCAGCAGCCCGGGACTAGGAGAGTTCTTC
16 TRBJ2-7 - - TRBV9 CASSPGAEVPAYEQYF TGTGCCAGCAGCCCCGGGGCGGAGGTACCTGCCTACGAGCAGTACTTC
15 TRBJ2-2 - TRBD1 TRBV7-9 CASSWTGLGTGELFF TGTGCCAGCAGCTGGACAGGGTTGGGCACCGGGGAGCTGTTTTTT
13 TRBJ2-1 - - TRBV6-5 CASSYSITAEQFF TGTGCCAGCAGTTACTCGATCACGGCGGAGCAGTTCTTC
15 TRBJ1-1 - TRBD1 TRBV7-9 CASSSSMDRLAEAFF TGTGCCAGCAGCTCATCAATGGACAGGCTGGCTGAAGCTTTCTTT
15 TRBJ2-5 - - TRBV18 CASSPADTDQETQYF TGTGCCAGCTCACCGGCAGATACGGACCAAGAGACCCAGTACTTC
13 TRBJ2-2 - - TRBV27 CASRGGYTGELFF TGTGCCAGCAGAGGAGGGTACACCGGGGAGCTGTTTTTT
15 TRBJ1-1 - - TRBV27 CASSLSTRGRAEAFF TGTGCCAGCAGTTTATCGACTAGGGGGAGGGCTGAAGCTTTCTTT